The TCR beta chain under discussion was sequenced for a study of blood T cell repertoires in COVID-19. V was clipped by 1 base and J by 0 bases; unmatched bases: 4. There are 16 residues in the CDR3. CDR1 is SGHVS and CDR2 is FQNEAQ in the germline V gene. The count of this clone is one. This table comes from immunoSEQ multiplex PCR, and its TCRdb copy is limited to in-frame clones, with some not included. Altogether approximately 210,000 clones are present, 82% being singletons, with the ten largest covering roughly 15%. Cohort assignment relied on participant-reported clinical history. In Cohort 3, a recovered donor had either two negative PCRs, clearance, or symptom resolution.

What was sequenced was PBMCs or T cells enriched from blood (not recorded which). This chain links TRBV7-8 with TRBJ2-7; 9 bases fit TRBD2. This receptor was taken from a man in his forties who had recovered from COVID-19. CDR3 protein: CASSLGLAGTSYEQYF. CDR3 coding DNA: TGTGCCAGCAGCTTAGGCCTAGCGGGGACCTCCTACGAGCAGTACTTC. The whole variable domain, remainder taken from reference TRBV7-8 and TRBJ2-7, is GAGVSQSPRYKVAKRGQDVALRCDPISGHVSLFWYQQALGQGPEFLTYFQNEAQLDKSGLPSDRFFAERPEGSVSTLKIQRTQQEDSAVYLCASSLGLAGTSYEQYFGPGTRLTVT.